Presented here are 28 T cell receptor beta chains from one specimen sequenced in a study of T cell responses to AZD1222 COVID-19 vaccine. Sequenced by immunoSEQ multiplex PCR; TCRdb stores in-frame clones only, minus some. This sample's table has about 140,000 clones. The sequencing input was peripheral blood. Receptor source: an adult in good health.

The chain links TRBV28 to TRBJ1-5; D may be TRBD1 (6 bases). Trimming took off 3 bases at V and 2 bases at J, with 14 bases between the two ends. This CDR3 is built from 16 residues. Germline CDR1 and CDR2: MDHEN and SYDVKM. The CDR3 bases are TGTGCCAGCAGTTTTAGACAGGATGTACGCAATCAGCCCCAGCATTTT. This encodes CASSFRQDVRNQPQHF.

The genes are TRBV5-1 and TRBJ1-1, with D perhaps TRBD1 (5 bases). Germline V gene lookup returns CDR1 SGHRS and CDR2 YFSETQ. Between the trimmed V and J ends, which lost 4 bases and 1 base, there was a span of 8 bases. This CDR3 is 13 amino acids long. The CDR3 sequence is CASSPGTNTEAFF. CDR3 coding DNA: TGCGCCAGCAGCCCCGGGACGAACACTGAAGCTTTCTTT. The variable domain in full, with the rest retrieved from reference TRBV5-1 and TRBJ1-1, is KAGVTQTPRYLIKTRGQQVTLSCSPISGHRSVSWYQQTPGQGLQFLFEYFSETQRNKGNFPGRFSGRQFSNSRSEMNVSTLELGDSALYLCASSPGTNTEAFFGQGTRLTVV.

The chain combines TRBV6-5 with TRBJ1-1; TRBD1 matches 11 bases. V was clipped by 6 bases and J by 12 bases; unmatched bases: 9. Germline V gives CDR1 MNHEY, CDR2 SVGAGI. This CDR3 region has 13 residues. The CDR3 region has the DNA TGTGCCAGCAGGGACAGGGGGCGGTTAGTGTCTTTCTTT. This translates into CASRDRGRLVSFF.

The genes are TRBV9 and TRBJ2-3; D ambiguous. Germline V gene data show CDR1 as SGDLS and CDR2 as YYNGEE. CDR3 size: 13 residues. The ends were cut back, 4 bases at V and 1 base at J, with 7 bases in the middle. CDR3 residues: CASSNRGTDTQYF. The CDR3 DNA reads TGTGCCAGCAGCAACCGTGGCACAGATACGCAGTATTTT.

V gene TRBV18 combines with J gene TRBJ2-2, with TRBD1 as a possible D gene (5 bases). CDR3 length equals 14 residues. Germline V gene lookup returns CDR1 KGHSH and CDR2 LQKENI. V was shortened by 7 bases and J by 4 bases, with 13 bases between the two germline ends. This chain's CDR3 is CASCSQGGTGELFF. CDR3 nucleotides: TGTGCCAGCTGTAGCCAGGGCGGCACCGGGGAGCTGTTTTTT.

The rearrangement uses TRBV3-1 (or the pseudogene TRBV3-2) and TRBJ1-2, with a possible D match to TRBD1 (5 bases). The V end lost 0 bases, the J end lost 4 bases, and 9 bases lay between the germline ends. The CDR3 has 14 residues. CDR1 is LGHDT and CDR2 is YNNKEL in the germline V gene (reference sequence). The CDR3 is CASSQDRVGYGYTF. The CDR3 DNA reads TGTGCCAGCAGCCAAGACAGGGTAGGCTATGGCTACACCTTC.

The chain joins TRBV28 to TRBJ2-4; no reliable D call. The CDR3 covers 12 residues. Germline lookup yields CDR1 MDHEN and CDR2 SYDVKM. V lost 6 bases and J 0 bases, leaving 3 bases between the germline ends. CDR3 in DNA: TGTGCCAGCAGGCAAGCCAAAAACATTCAGTACTTC. Translating gives CASRQAKNIQYF.

V usage is TRBV14 and J usage is TRBJ2-3, with D tentatively TRBD1 (5 bases). Germline V CDR1 and CDR2: SGHDN, FVKESK. The CDR3 has 19 residues. The V end was cut by 6 bases, the J end by 0 bases, with 25 bases between. The CDR3 reads CASRPPNPRQSSSTDTQYF. The CDR3, as DNA: TGTGCCAGCAGGCCACCCAATCCGCGACAGAGTTCCAGCACAGATACGCAGTATTTT.

Written as DNA, the CDR3 is TGTGCCAGCAGCCAATATCCGGGACAGGGAGGTGAAAAACTGTTTTTT. The encoded protein is CASSQYPGQGGEKLFF. The rearrangement joins TRBV4-2 to TRBJ1-4; 9 bases agree with TRBD1. With V trimmed by 2 bases and J by 7 bases, 8 bases remained unmatched. Germline CDR1 and CDR2: LGHNA and YNFKEQ. The CDR3 contains 16 residues.

V and J are TRBV5-1 and TRBJ1-5; tentative D call: TRBD1 (6 bases). V was trimmed by 1 base and J by 3 bases, leaving 11 bases between them. The germline V gene has CDR1 SGHRS and CDR2 YFSETQ. The CDR3 totals 15 residues. This CDR3 is CASSLRGGDNQPQHF. In DNA form, the CDR3 reads TGCGCCAGCAGCTTGCGGGGGGGCGACAATCAGCCCCAGCATTTT.

The chain recombines TRBV5-1 with TRBJ1-1; D call uncertain. CDR1 and CDR2 (germline): SGHRS, YFSETQ. The CDR3 is 17 amino acids. Deletions cut 0 bases from V and 3 bases from J, with 18 bases between. The CDR3 DNA follows: TGCGCCAGCAGCTTGGGGGATCGTGGGAGGAGGGACACTGAAGCTTTCTTT. Residues: CASSLGDRGRRDTEAFF. The full variable domain, in which reference TRBV5-1 and TRBJ1-1 provide the parts outside the CDR3, is KAGVTQTPRYLIKTRGQQVTLSCSPISGHRSVSWYQQTPGQGLQFLFEYFSETQRNKGNFPGRFSGRQFSNSRSEMNVSTLELGDSALYLCASSLGDRGRRDTEAFFGQGTRLTVV.

The rearrangement links TRBV28 to TRBJ2-7, with D perhaps TRBD1 (5 bases). V shed 6 bases and J shed 2 bases, with 14 bases lying between them. Germline values: CDR1 MDHEN, CDR2 SYDVKM. The CDR3 extends over 14 amino acids. The CDR3 sequence: CASSLPRVPYEQYF. In nucleotides, the CDR3 is TGTGCCAGCAGCTTACCCAGGGTACCCTACGAGCAGTACTTC. Based on the CDR3 plus reference TRBV28 and TRBJ2-7, the full variable domain is DVKVTQSSRYLVKRTGEKVFLECVQDMDHENMFWYRQDPGLGLRLIYFSYDVKMKEKGDIPEGYSVSREKKERFSLILESASTNQTSMYLCASSLPRVPYEQYFGPGTRLTVT.

The rearrangement links TRBV9 to TRBJ1-5; tentatively, D is TRBD1 (5 bases). This CDR3 spans 15 amino acids. Germline CDR1 is SGDLS and CDR2 is YYNGEE. Trimming cost V 0 bases and J 4 bases, with 11 bases left between them. The CDR3 protein is CASSVEGRPNQPQHF. The CDR3 DNA reads as TGTGCCAGCAGCGTAGAGGGACGGCCAAATCAGCCCCAGCATTTT.

The gene calls are TRBV30 and TRBJ1-1; possibly TRBD1 for D (5 bases). Looked up from germline, CDR1 is GTSNPN and CDR2 is SVGIG (reference sequence). V was pared by 0 bases and J by 4 bases, with 9 bases between. CDR3 size: 13 residues. CDR3 region: CAWSVFGGTEAFF. Written as DNA, the CDR3 is TGTGCCTGGAGTGTTTTTGGGGGCACTGAAGCTTTCTTT.

Written as DNA, the CDR3 is TGTGCCAGCAGCAGGCCCCGGGGCACGGGTGAAAAACTGTTTTTT. Its translation: CASSRPRGTGEKLFF. J is TRBJ1-4 and V is TRBV6-2 or TRBV6-3, with a weak D call TRBD1 (5 bases). V shed 6 bases and J shed 7 bases, with 18 bases lying between them. CDR3 length: 15 residues. Germline CDR1 and CDR2: MNHEY and SVGEGT.

V gene TRBV2 combines with J gene TRBJ1-4, with D possibly being TRBD1 (5 bases). The CDR3 runs 12 residues. Per the germline V gene, CDR1 is SNHLY and CDR2 is FYNNEI. Between the trimmed V and J ends, which lost 4 bases and 10 bases, there was a span of 10 bases. The CDR3 loop is CASSVLGGKLFF. The CDR3 DNA is TGTGCCAGCAGTGTACTGGGGGGAAAACTGTTTTTT.

The rearrangement links TRBV10-3 to TRBJ1-5; D may be TRBD1 (5 bases). The CDR3 loop spans 15 amino acids. Germline values: CDR1 ENHRY, CDR2 SYGVKD. With 0 bases removed from V and 7 bases from J, the gap between germline ends came to 13 bases. CDR3: CAISESYTGRQPQHF. CDR3 sequence (DNA): TGTGCCATCAGTGAGTCGTATACGGGACGGCAGCCCCAGCATTTT.

CDR3 amino acids: CASSAQTGVRFGYTF. The CDR3 nucleotides are TGTGCCAGCAGCGCCCAGACAGGGGTTCGGTTTGGCTACACCTTC. The chain carries TRBV7-2 and TRBJ1-2; 8 bases match TRBD1. CDR1 SGHTA and CDR2 FQGNSA come from the germline V gene. The CDR3 runs 15 residues. The trim removed 5 bases at V and 7 bases at J, leaving 12 bases unmatched.

The chain carries TRBV4-3 and TRBJ1-2; the D gene is possibly TRBD1 (5 bases). This CDR3 has 14 residues. Between the trimmed V and J ends, which lost 0 bases and 5 bases, there was a span of 10 bases. Germline V gene data show CDR1 as LGHNA and CDR2 as YSLEER. CDR3 region: CASSQDSREYGYTF. The CDR3 DNA is TGCGCCAGCAGCCAAGATTCCAGGGAGTATGGCTACACCTTC.

The CDR3, as DNA: TGTGCCAGCAAGCAGATAAATCAGCCCCAGCATTTT. This gives the protein CASKQINQPQHF. This rearrangement joins TRBV2 to TRBJ1-5, with D hard to call. There are 12 residues in the CDR3. The germline V gene encodes CDR1 SNHLY and CDR2 FYNNEI. V gave up 7 bases and J gave up 4 bases, with 8 bases separating them.

This chain connects TRBV6-2 or TRBV6-3 to TRBJ2-2; possibly TRBD1 for D (5 bases). CDR1 is MNHEY, CDR2 SVGEGT, per germline. The CDR3 totals 13 residues. The V end was cut by 5 bases, the J end by 5 bases, with 9 bases between. The CDR3 nucleotides read TGTGCCAGCAGTCGACAGCAGACCGGGGAGCTGTTTTTT. Its translation: CASSRQQTGELFF.

The CDR3 spells CASLDTQYF. CDR3 DNA: TGTGCCAGTTTAGATACGCAGTATTTT. J is TRBJ2-3 and V is TRBV18; D is unresolved. Germline V lookup: CDR1 KGHSH, CDR2 LQKENI. CDR3 size: 9 residues. V lost 9 bases, J lost 5 bases, and 3 bases lay in between.

The chain employs TRBV7-6 and TRBJ2-7; TRBD2 might be the D (5 bases). CDR3 size: 15 residues. The germline V gene has CDR1 SGHVS and CDR2 FNYEAQ. Between the trimmed V and J ends, which lost 2 bases and 4 bases, there was a span of 15 bases. The CDR3 loop is CASSLFRGLNYEQYF. CDR3 nucleotides: TGTGCCAGCAGCTTATTCCGGGGATTGAATTACGAGCAGTACTTC.

The V call is TRBV3-1 (or the pseudogene TRBV3-2), the J call TRBJ1-5; D ambiguous. The CDR3 runs 14 residues. Trimming removed 1 base at V and 9 bases at J, with 13 bases between. Per germline, CDR1 LGHDT and CDR2 YNNKEL (reference sequence). CDR3 DNA sequence: TGTGCCAGCAGCCAAGGGCGGCCCCAAGGGCCCCAGCATTTT. This translates into CASSQGRPQGPQHF.

The gene calls are TRBV6-5 and TRBJ2-7, with D perhaps being TRBD1 or TRBD2 (6 bases each). This CDR3 is built from 13 residues. The germline V gene encodes CDR1 MNHEY and CDR2 SVGAGI. Trimming stripped 6 bases from V and 6 bases from J, with 15 bases between. The CDR3: CASSPGAQVEQYF. In DNA, the CDR3 is TGTGCCAGCAGCCCGGGGGCGCAAGTCGAGCAGTACTTC.

The chain uses TRBV5-1 and TRBJ2-7; 8 bases fit TRBD1. In germline, CDR1 is SGHRS, CDR2 YFSETQ. The CDR3 contains 16 residues. The junction had 10 bases not matched to a gene; V was cut back by 0 bases and J by 5 bases. The chain's CDR3 is CASSLAPGQGQNEQYF. The DNA for the CDR3 is TGCGCCAGCAGCTTGGCCCCTGGACAGGGACAGAACGAGCAGTACTTC.

This chain uses TRBV2 with TRBJ2-7; 10 bases map to TRBD1. V was clipped by 7 bases and J by 6 bases; unmatched bases: 12. Germline CDR1 is SNHLY and CDR2 is FYNNEI. The CDR3 is 15 residues long. The CDR3 sequence: CASNPGQGRSREQYF. The CDR3 DNA reads as TGTGCCAGCAACCCGGGACAGGGGAGGTCCCGCGAGCAGTACTTC. Using reference TRBV2 and TRBJ2-7 for the parts outside the CDR3, the full variable domain is EPEVTQTPSHQVTQMGQEVILRCVPISNHLYFYWYRQILGQKVEFLVSFYNNEISEKSEIFDDQFSVERPDGSNFTLKIRSTKLEDSAMYFCASNPGQGRSREQYFGPGTRLTVT.

The chain links TRBV7-2 to TRBJ1-2; 12 bases are shared with TRBD1. The germline V gene encodes CDR1 SGHTA and CDR2 FQGNSA. CDR3 length equals 16 residues. V was pared by 5 bases and J by 4 bases, with 8 bases of the junction left unmatched. The CDR3 DNA sequence: TGTGCCAGCAGCCCGCCGGGACAGGGGGCCTTCTATGGCTACACCTTC. It yields the protein CASSPPGQGAFYGYTF.